The 27 T cell receptor beta chains presented below share a single source sample, sequenced in a study of T cells after yellow fever vaccination. Using its own MiXCR run on the 5' RACE reads, TCRdb lists one record per CDR3 protein. The sample includes about 400,000 distinct CDR3 sequences, approximately 5.7% of them seen just once. Sequencing used PBMCs, obtained 5 days after the yellow fever booster vaccination. The receptors were sampled from a young man who received the YFV17D yellow fever vaccine.

This clonotype was counted a few times. The chain recombines TRBV20-1 with TRBJ2-2; unclear D gene. Trimming removed 7 bases at V and 2 bases at J, with 17 bases between. Germline lookup yields CDR1 DFQATT and CDR2 SNEGSKA (reference sequence). The CDR3 consists of 15 residues. The CDR3 region has the DNA TGCAGTGGTAGGAGAGGTACAGCAAACACCGGGGAGCTGTTTTTT. Its translation is CSGRRGTANTGELFF.

This clonotype was counted only a few times. The CDR3 DNA reads TGTGCCAGCAGCCGGATAGCATACTACGAGCAGTACTTC. As protein: CASSRIAYYEQYF. V gene TRBV14 combines with J gene TRBJ2-7; no definite D call. The V gene's germline CDR1 is SGHDN and CDR2 FVKESK. V lost 4 bases and J lost 3, with 10 bases in between. The CDR3 consists of 13 residues.

This clonotype was seen a handful of times. The V and J genes are TRBV5-8 and TRBJ2-5; weak D call: TRBD1 (5 bases). The CDR3 is made up of 15 amino acids. Germline lookup yields CDR1 SGHTS and CDR2 YDEGEE. Trimming removed 1 base at V and 0 bases at J, with 10 bases between. The CDR3 here is CASSLMTAHQETQYF. The CDR3 coding sequence is TGTGCCAGCAGCTTGATGACAGCCCACCAAGAGACCCAGTACTTC.

This clonotype has a handful of counts. V usage is TRBV15 and J usage is TRBJ2-1, with D perhaps matching TRBD1 (5 bases). V lost 2 bases, J lost 8 bases, and 16 bases lay in between. CDR1 is LNHNV, CDR2 YYDKDF, per germline (reference sequence). There are 15 residues in the CDR3. The DNA for the CDR3 is TGTGCCACCAGCAGATGGTCAGGGTTGATCGATGAGCAGTTCTTC. It yields the protein CATSRWSGLIDEQFF.

The chain employs TRBV7-2 and TRBJ2-7; TRBD2 is a possible D gene (6 bases). The germline V and J ends were trimmed by 1 base and 3 bases, with 13 bases remaining between them. Germline V gene data show CDR1 as SGHTA and CDR2 as FQGNSA. This CDR3 comprises 15 residues. This CDR3 is CASSLGGVTDYEQYF. The CDR3 DNA is TGTGCCAGCAGCTTAGGCGGGGTGACAGACTACGAGCAGTACTTC.

This clonotype was seen ten or more times. V usage is TRBV29-1 and J usage is TRBJ2-2; 8 bases are shared with TRBD2. With 7 bases clipped from V and 3 bases from J, the junction kept 7 bases outside the gene matches. The CDR3 is 14 residues long. Germline CDR1 and CDR2: SQVTM and ANQGSEA. The CDR3 protein is CSAGGGLHTGELFF. In DNA form, the CDR3 reads TGCAGCGCCGGGGGGGGGTTGCACACCGGGGAGCTGTTTTTT.

This clonotype was recorded at least ten times. The chain combines TRBV20-1 with TRBJ2-1; D might be TRBD2 (6 bases). Trimming pared 0 bases from V and 0 bases from J, leaving 12 bases between. This CDR3 region has 16 residues. Germline lookup yields CDR1 DFQATT and CDR2 SNEGSKA (reference sequence). CDR3 DNA: TGCAGTGCTAGAGATCTAGGGAGGAGCTCCTACAATGAGCAGTTCTTC. This translates into CSARDLGRSSYNEQFF.

This clonotype was observed a few times. The rearrangement uses TRBV18 and TRBJ2-7; D gene unclear. The V end lost 6 bases, the J end lost 5 bases, and 20 bases lay between the germline ends. CDR1 and CDR2 from the germline V gene are KGHSH and LQKENI. The CDR3 is made up of 15 amino acids. Here the CDR3 DNA reads TGTGCCAGCTCCCCGGGTAGCTTGGTCGCGGACGAGCAGTACTTC. Its translation: CASSPGSLVADEQYF.

The chain links TRBV10-3 to TRBJ1-5; D is unresolved. Between the trimmed V and J ends, which lost 4 bases and 4 bases, there was a span of 8 bases. Germline-derived CDR1 and CDR2 are ENHRY and SYGVKD. The CDR3 contains 13 residues. The CDR3 reads CAISAQPNQPQHF. The CDR3 DNA sequence: TGTGCCATCAGTGCACAGCCGAATCAGCCCCAGCATTTT.

The chain couples TRBV12-3 or TRBV12-4 to TRBJ2-1; D may correspond to TRBD1 or TRBD2 (5 bases each). Between the trimmed V and J ends, which lost 5 bases and 0 bases, there was a span of 14 bases. The CDR3 length is 16 residues. The CDR3 nucleotides are TGTGCCAGCAGTCCTTCCGGGGCGGGCTCCTACAATGAGCAGTTCTTC. It codes for CASSPSGAGSYNEQFF.

Ten or more counts support this clonotype. The rearrangement links TRBV7-9 to TRBJ2-4, with 12 bases fitting TRBD2. The J segment lost 2 bases and the V segment lost 2 bases, leaving 4 bases of the junction unmatched. The CDR3 contains 17 residues. The germline V gene encodes CDR1 SEHNR and CDR2 FQNEAQ (reference sequence). The CDR3 DNA follows: TGTGCCAGCAGCTTAAAGACTAGCGGGAGTCCCAAAAACATTCAGTACTTC. This encodes CASSLKTSGSPKNIQYF.

This clonotype was counted many times. The chain recombines TRBV4-3 with TRBJ2-5; the D is unclear. The germline CDR1 and CDR2 sequences are LGHNA and YSLEER. V shed 0 bases and J shed 1 base, with 3 bases lying between them. CDR3 length equals 13 residues. In DNA, the CDR3 is TGCGCCAGCAGCCAAGAACTCCAAGAGACCCAGTACTTC. Translating gives CASSQELQETQYF.

This clonotype was counted between two and nine times. V gene TRBV5-1 combines with J gene TRBJ2-5; TRBD2 matches at 10 bases. Trimming took 4 bases from V and 4 from J; bases not matched to a gene: 10. This CDR3 contains 16 residues. Per the germline V gene, CDR1 is SGHRS and CDR2 is YFSETQ. In DNA form, the CDR3 reads TGCGCCAGCAGCACCACAAAAGCGGGAGGGGTAGAGACCCAGTACTTC. Translation gives CASSTTKAGGVETQYF.

In its sample, this clonotype was seen a few times. The genes are TRBV11-2 and TRBJ2-2, with 11 nucleotides matching TRBD2. Losses at the gene ends were 5 bases for V and 7 bases for J; bases not matched to a gene: 6. CDR3 length: 15 residues. Germline loops: CDR1 SGHAT, CDR2 FQNNGV. CDR3 sequence: CASSQLAGAIGELFF. DNA for the CDR3: TGTGCCAGCAGCCAACTAGCGGGAGCGATCGGGGAGCTGTTTTTT.

This clonotype was observed a few times. V usage is TRBV5-1 and J usage is TRBJ2-7; D unclear. The CDR3 contains 14 residues. The V end was cut by 0 bases, the J end by 6 bases, with 13 bases between. CDR1 and CDR2 from the germline V gene are SGHRS and YFSETQ. This CDR3 reads CASSLEGSWFEQYF. DNA of the CDR3: TGCGCCAGCAGCTTGGAGGGCAGTTGGTTCGAGCAGTACTTC.

This clonotype has a count of ten or more. In DNA form, the CDR3 reads TGTGCCAGCAGCTTAGGGGGGACCCTATCCTACAATGAGCAGTTCTTC. Amino acid sequence: CASSLGGTLSYNEQFF. The rearrangement links TRBV7-2 to TRBJ2-1; possibly TRBD1 or TRBD2 for D (5 bases each). This CDR3 region has 16 residues. V gave up 1 base and J gave up 1 base, with 11 bases separating them. From germline, CDR1 is SGHTA and CDR2 FQGNSA.

V and J are TRBV5-6 and TRBJ1-4; tentatively, D is TRBD1 (6 bases). Germline CDR1 reads SGHDT; CDR2 reads YYEEEE. The CDR3 is 15 amino acids. V was shortened by 0 bases and J by 7 bases, with 13 bases between the two germline ends. CDR3 DNA sequence: TGTGCCAGCAGCTTGGCGGAACAGGGAATTGAAAAACTGTTTTTT. Translating gives CASSLAEQGIEKLFF.

This clonotype was picked up many times. The chain combines TRBV7-2 with TRBJ2-1; 10 positions agree with TRBD2. From germline, CDR1 is SGHTA and CDR2 FQGNSA. Trimming at V came to 2 bases and at J to 10 bases, leaving 5 bases not matched to a gene. The CDR3 spans 14 residues. This CDR3 reads CASSLLAGVWEQFF. CDR3 coding DNA: TGTGCCAGCAGCTTACTAGCGGGAGTCTGGGAGCAGTTCTTC.

As concerns this clonotype: A clone one base away is much larger, so this may be a read error. V gene TRBV29-1 combines with J gene TRBJ2-3; 11 bases line up with TRBD1. Germline values: CDR1 SQVTM, CDR2 ANQGSEA. The CDR3 is made up of 15 amino acids. V dropped 5 bases and J dropped 2; count of bases not matched to a gene: 6. The CDR3, as DNA: TGCAGCGTTACCCGGACAGGGGGCCTCACAGATACGCAGTATTTT. It codes for CSVTRTGGLTDTQYF.

The chain links TRBV29-1 to TRBJ1-1; D unclear. Germline V gives CDR1 SQVTM, CDR2 ANQGSEA. CDR3 length: 11 amino acids. Trimming pared 7 bases from V and 5 bases from J, leaving 11 bases between. The CDR3 region is CSGWQATEAFF. CDR3 nucleotides: TGCAGCGGCTGGCAGGCGACTGAAGCTTTCTTT.

This clonotype was counted at least ten times. The J gene is TRBJ1-4, the V gene TRBV5-1; no clear D. V lost 5 bases and J lost 5, with 10 bases in between. CDR3 length equals 13 residues. Per germline, CDR1 SGHRS and CDR2 YFSETQ. The CDR3 sequence is CASRNSLNEKLFF. CDR3 in DNA: TGCGCCAGCAGGAATTCCCTGAATGAAAAACTGTTTTTT.

This clonotype was seen more than once but under ten times. The J gene is TRBJ2-1, the V gene TRBV6-1, with 11 bases fitting TRBD2. This CDR3 is 16 amino acids long. Germline V gene sequence: CDR1 MNHNS, CDR2 SASEGT. V lost 4 bases and J lost 4; bases outside the gene matches: 6. The CDR3 region has the DNA TGTGCCAGCAGTGTTAGGGGGACTAGCGGTTACAATGAGCAGTTCTTC. Translating gives CASSVRGTSGYNEQFF.

The rearrangement links TRBV7-2 to TRBJ2-1, with 10 bases that match TRBD2. Unmatched junction bases numbered 11, after V lost 5 bases and J lost 13 bases. Germline V lookup: CDR1 SGHTA, CDR2 FQGNSA. The CDR3 contains 14 residues. CDR3 residues: CASSLERTSGKQFF. The CDR3 region has the DNA TGTGCCAGCAGCCTAGAACGGACTAGCGGAAAACAGTTCTTC.

The rearrangement joins TRBV20-1 to TRBJ2-1, with D hard to call. Germline lookup yields CDR1 DFQATT and CDR2 SNEGSKA (reference sequence). The V end was cut by 2 bases, the J end by 3 bases, with 8 bases between. The CDR3 is 13 amino acids. For the CDR3, the DNA is TGCAGTGCTAGACAGGCTTTCTACAATGAGCAGTTCTTC. Translating it yields CSARQAFYNEQFF.

This clonotype was seen a few times. Sequence at one end of the junction differs from germline and may be a read error. The chain recombines TRBV20-1 with TRBJ1-1; D not certain. Germline V gene lookup returns CDR1 DFQATT and CDR2 SNEGSKA (reference sequence). The CDR3 length is 16 residues. The CDR3 DNA sequence: TGCTGTGCTAGTATATATTTCACGGTGGAAAACACTGAAGCTTTCTTT. This translates into CCASIYFTVENTEAFF.

This chain uses TRBV9 with TRBJ2-7, with 8 nucleotides matching TRBD1. Germline V gene sequence: CDR1 SGDLS, CDR2 YYNGEE. The CDR3 contains 14 residues. V was clipped by 4 bases and J by 6 bases; unmatched bases: 9. CDR3 amino acids: CASSREGTGGEQYF. In DNA, the CDR3 is TGTGCCAGCAGCAGAGAGGGGACAGGAGGCGAGCAGTACTTC.

The V and J genes are TRBV7-2 and TRBJ2-5; D gene uncertain. V lost 0 bases, J lost 1 base, and 12 bases lay in between. Germline values: CDR1 SGHTA, CDR2 FQGNSA. The CDR3 extends over 16 amino acids. The CDR3 loop reads CASSLAPGRSQETQYF. DNA for the CDR3: TGTGCCAGCAGCTTAGCACCTGGGCGGTCCCAAGAGACCCAGTACTTC. The complete variable domain, with remaining parts taken from reference TRBV7-2 and TRBJ2-5, reads GAGVSQSPSNKVTEKGKDVELRCDPISGHTALYWYRQSLGQGLEFLIYFQGNSAPDKSGLPSDRFSAERTGGSVSTLTIQRTQQEDSAVYLCASSLAPGRSQETQYFGPGTRLLVL.